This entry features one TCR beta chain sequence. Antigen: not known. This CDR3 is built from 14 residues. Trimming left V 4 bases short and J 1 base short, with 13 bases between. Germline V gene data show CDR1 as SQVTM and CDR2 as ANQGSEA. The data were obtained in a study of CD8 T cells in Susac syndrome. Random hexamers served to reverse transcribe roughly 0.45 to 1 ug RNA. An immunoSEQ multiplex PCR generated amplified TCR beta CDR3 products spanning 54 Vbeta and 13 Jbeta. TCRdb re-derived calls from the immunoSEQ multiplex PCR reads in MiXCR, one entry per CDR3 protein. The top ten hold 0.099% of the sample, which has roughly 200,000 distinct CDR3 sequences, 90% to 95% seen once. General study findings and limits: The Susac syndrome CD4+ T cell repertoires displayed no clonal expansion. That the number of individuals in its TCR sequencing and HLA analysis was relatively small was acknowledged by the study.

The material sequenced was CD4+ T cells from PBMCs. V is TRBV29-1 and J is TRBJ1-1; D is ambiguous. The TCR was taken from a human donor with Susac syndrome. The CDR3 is CSVGGKFGNTEAFF. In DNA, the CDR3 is TGCAGCGTTGGGGGTAAGTTTGGGAACACTGAAGCTTTCTTT. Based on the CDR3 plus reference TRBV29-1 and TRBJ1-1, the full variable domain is SAVISQKPSRDICQRGTSLTIQCQVDSQVTMMFWYRQQPGQSLTLIATANQGSEATYESGFVIDKFPISRPNLTFSTLTVSNMSPEDSSIYLCSVGGKFGNTEAFFGQGTRLTVV.